The TCR beta chain under discussion was sequenced for a study of T cells in Graves' hyperthyroidism and ophthalmopathy. TCR beta CDR3 regions were amplified from RNA transcripts. Researchers ran a first-round RT-PCR on the TCR CDR3 using the HTBI primer set. TCRdb reprocessed the multiplex PCR reads with MiXCR, giving one entry per CDR3 protein. The sample has 190,000 or so distinct CDR3 sequences, about a sixth seen once. Germline CDR1 is SGHTA and CDR2 is FQGNSA. The J segment lost 8 bases and the V segment lost 5 bases, leaving 9 bases of the junction unmatched. There are 14 residues in the CDR3. In its sample, this clonotype was seen many times.

The sample consisted of blood. This clonotype originated in a man aged 35 to 55 with Graves' hyperthyroidism. This chain links TRBV7-2 with TRBJ1-2, with TRBD1 identical over 9 bases. The CDR3 DNA reads as TGTGCCAGCAGCCCCCGGGACAGGGTGTGGGGCTACACCTTC. As protein: CASSPRDRVWGYTF.